This T cell receptor (beta chain) appears in the sequencing data of a study of cytotoxic CD8 clonotypes in ibrutinib-treated CLL. In the study overall: Responses: some 25 partial, 2 complete; after median roughly 68 months, about 15 stayed remitted, approximately twelve progressed. The response samples were taken once patients had been treated for a median of around twelve months, range 6 to 36. The study, taken as a whole, reports: Public clonotypes were rare and shrank or held steady on treatment.

As input for TCR beta libraries, roughly 2.1 micrograms of genomic DNA came from cryopreserved PBMCs. As to this clone: The antigen is not known.

The germline V gene encodes CDR1 PRHDT and CDR2 FYEKMQ (reference sequence). This CDR3 region has 15 residues. The J segment lost 3 bases and the V segment lost 5 bases, leaving 2 bases of the junction unmatched. The table came from immunoSEQ multiplex PCR; TCRdb's copy has only in-frame clones and leaves some out. The table includes about 89,000 clones, approximately 78% detected once. This receptor was identified in a human donor with chronic lymphocytic leukemia. Specimen: PBMCs, collected after 12 months of ibrutinib treatment. This chain links TRBV13 with TRBJ2-2; TRBD2 matches 11 bases. CDR3 in DNA: TGTGCCAGCAGCATGACTAGCGGGGACACCGGGGAGCTGTTTTTT. Translated: CASSMTSGDTGELFF.